The TCR beta chain described here comes from a study of blood T cell repertoires in COVID-19. Overall study: Sites in the United States, Italy and Spain provided acute and convalescent COVID-19 samples. The analysed material was cDNA or gDNA that came from T cells, B-cell-depleted T cells, or PBMCs.

Trimming at V came to 5 bases and at J to 0 bases, leaving 3 bases not matched to a gene. From germline, CDR1 is SEHNR and CDR2 FQNEAQ (reference sequence). This CDR3 is 15 amino acids long. Some clones are missing from TCRdb's copy, which holds only in-frame ones; the method was immunoSEQ multiplex PCR. The data contain 230,000 or so clones, 75% to 90% of them singletons. Sample: peripheral blood. The rearrangement links TRBV7-9 to TRBJ2-4, with TRBD2 matching over 8 bases. This sequence originates from a human donor in a cohort sampled during active COVID-19. CDR3 coding DNA: TGTGCCAGCAGCCCACTAGCGGTAGCCAAAAACATTCAGTACTTC. As protein: CASSPLAVAKNIQYF.